Listed below are T cell receptor beta chains from one sample, sequenced in a study of blood T cell repertoires in COVID-19. Profiled with immunoSEQ multiplex PCR; TCRdb holds only in-frame clones, not every one. This table holds 50,000 to 60,000 clones, roughly nine tenths found once. The sequenced sample was peripheral blood. These receptors all come from a woman older than 75 with acute or convalescent COVID-19. Both conserved end residues are part of each CDR3. Each record gives: J gene, D gene, V gene, clone size, CDR3 protein, CDR3 DNA. D genes are given only for firm matches. Size is stated for part of the rows, as once, few or many counts, or as a class when the clone is expanded.

TRBJ2-3,.,TRBV6-5,.,CASSSGWATSTDTQYF,TGTGCCAGCAGTTCGGGATGGGCGACTAGCACAGATACGCAGTATTTT
TRBJ2-6,TRBD1,TRBV30,.,CAWRRGRTGANVLTF,TGTGCCTGGAGGAGGGGGCGCACGGGGGCCAACGTCCTGACTTTC
TRBJ1-6,TRBD1,TRBV7-2,.,CASSPGQGVGNSPLHF,TGTGCCAGCAGCCCTGGACAGGGTGTGGGAAATTCACCCCTCCACTTT
TRBJ1-2,TRBD1,TRBV6-5,.,CASSYTGNRGYGYTF,TGTGCCAGCAGTTACACCGGGAACAGGGGTTATGGCTACACCTTC
TRBJ2-1,.,TRBV5-1,.,CASSFASEGNQFF,TGCGCCAGCAGCTTTGCGTCAGAGGGCAATCAGTTCTTC
TRBJ2-1,.,TRBV7-8,.,CASSRRGLGDNEQFF,TGTGCCAGCAGCCGTAGGGGGTTGGGGGACAATGAGCAGTTCTTC
TRBJ2-1,TRBD2,TRBV9,.,CASSAGTSWYNEQFF,TGTGCCAGCAGCGCAGGGACTAGCTGGTACAATGAGCAGTTCTTC
TRBJ2-1,.,TRBV24-1,.,CATSDAAGQQFF,TGTGCCACCAGTGATGCGGCGGGACAGCAGTTCTTC
TRBJ1-1,.,TRBV30,.,CAWILAGRNTEAFF,TGTGCCTGGATCCTGGCGGGGCGAAACACTGAAGCTTTCTTT
TRBJ2-5,TRBD2,TRBV7-2,.,CASSLAGGPGETQYF,TGTGCCAGCAGCTTAGCGGGAGGGCCAGGGGAGACCCAGTACTTC
TRBJ2-7,TRBD2,TRBV5-1,.,CASSLVAGIGRGDSYEQYF,TGCGCCAGCAGCTTGGTGGCAGGGATAGGGCGGGGGGATTCCTACGAGCAGTACTTC
TRBJ1-2,TRBD1,TRBV7-9,few,CASSPRTGVNYGYTF,TGTGCCAGCAGCCCACGGACAGGGGTAAACTATGGCTACACCTTC
TRBJ2-5,TRBD2,TRBV7-3,.,CASSRWGLAGETQYF,TGTGCCAGCAGCCGCTGGGGACTAGCGGGAGAGACCCAGTACTTC
TRBJ1-4,TRBD1,TRBV30,.,CAWSDTGATNEKLFF,TGTGCCTGGAGTGACACAGGGGCAACTAATGAAAAACTGTTTTTT
TRBJ1-6,TRBD1,TRBV5-6,.,CASTDRGNSPLHF,TGTGCCAGCACCGACAGGGGTAATTCACCCCTCCACTTT
TRBJ2-7,.,TRBV20-1,.,CSASWRAYGEQYF,TGCAGTGCTAGTTGGAGGGCCTACGGGGAGCAGTACTTC
TRBJ2-5,.,TRBV11-3,once,CASSLREFGTQYF,TGTGCCAGCAGCCTCCGGGAATTTGGGACCCAGTACTTC
TRBJ2-1,TRBD1,TRBV7-2,.,CASSLEQGYNEQFF,TGTGCCAGCAGCTTAGAACAGGGGTACAATGAGCAGTTCTTC
TRBJ2-3,TRBD2,TRBV29-1,.,CSVRPSGRALFGTDTQYF,TGCAGCGTCCGTCCCAGCGGGAGGGCCTTGTTTGGGACAGATACGCAGTATTTT
TRBJ2-7,TRBD2,TRBV6-5,.,CASSRGTSGYEQYF,TGTGCCAGCAGCCGCGGGACTAGCGGATACGAGCAGTACTTC
TRBJ2-3,TRBD2,TRBV29-1,.,CSVYPGTSGLREDTQYF,TGCAGCGTTTACCCCGGGACTAGCGGGCTGAGGGAAGATACGCAGTATTTT
TRBJ2-1,.,TRBV18,.,CASSPSGGSYNEQFF,TGTGCCAGCTCACCATCAGGGGGGTCCTACAATGAGCAGTTCTTC
TRBJ1-5,TRBD1,TRBV6-6,.,CASSPRDRVNQPQHF,TGTGCCAGCAGTCCCCGGGACAGGGTCAATCAGCCCCAGCATTTT
TRBJ1-1,.,TRBV4-1,.,CASSLRDIKSVNTEAFF,TGCGCCAGCAGCCTCCGGGACATCAAAAGCGTGAACACTGAAGCTTTCTTT
TRBJ2-7,.,TRBV5-1,.,CASSLVAGGSYEQYF,TGCGCCAGCAGCTTGGTGGCAGGGGGGTCCTACGAGCAGTACTTC
TRBJ1-1,TRBD1,TRBV5-6,.,CASSLATGANLNTEAFF,TGTGCCAGCAGCTTGGCCACAGGGGCGAATTTGAACACTGAAGCTTTCTTT
TRBJ1-6,TRBD1,TRBV7-3,.,CASSSGQGGNSPLHF,TGTGCCAGCAGCTCGGGACAGGGAGGCAATTCACCCCTCCACTTT
TRBJ2-1,TRBD2,TRBV9,.,CASSVVGGSLDEQFF,TGTGCCAGCAGCGTAGTCGGCGGGAGTTTGGATGAGCAGTTCTTC
TRBJ1-2,.,TRBV5-4,.,CAVSRGYGYTF,TGTGCCGTATCACGGGGGTATGGCTACACCTTC
TRBJ1-4,.,TRBV4-1,.,CASSPGGRSATNEKLFF,TGCGCCAGCAGCCCGGGGGGACGCAGCGCAACTAATGAAAAACTGTTTTTT
TRBJ2-7,.,TRBV2,.,CASSGPGREPYEQYF,TGTGCCAGCAGTGGACCGGGACGGGAGCCTTACGAGCAGTACTTC
TRBJ2-3,.,TRBV7-3,.,CASSPRAGLGTDTQYF,TGTGCCAGCAGCCCTCGGGCGGGTCTGGGGACAGATACGCAGTATTTT
TRBJ1-1,.,TRBV19,few,CASSPRGERRNTEAFF,TGTGCCAGTAGTCCCCGGGGGGAGCGGCGGAACACTGAAGCTTTCTTT
TRBJ2-2,.,TRBV10-3,.,CAMRRVGDTGELFF,TGTGCCATGCGGAGAGTCGGGGACACTGGGGAGCTGTTTTTT
TRBJ1-6,.,TRBV6-6,.,CASSPRAVDSPLHF,TGTGCCAGCAGCCCGCGGGCTGTGGATTCACCCCTCCACTTT
TRBJ2-2,TRBD2,TRBV7-3,.,CASSLIVAGGPGELFF,TGTGCCAGCAGCTTAATCGTAGCGGGAGGACCCGGGGAGCTGTTTTTT
TRBJ2-3,.,TRBV7-9,once,CASSLGGSATDTQYF,TGTGCCAGCAGCTTAGGGGGTAGCGCCACAGATACGCAGTATTTT
TRBJ1-3,.,TRBV12-3/TRBV12-4,.,CASTLRNTIYF,TGTGCCAGCACCCTTCGAAACACCATATATTTT
TRBJ2-1,TRBD2,TRBV9,.,CASSEIAGGGGDEQFF,TGTGCCAGCAGCGAAATAGCGGGAGGCGGAGGGGATGAGCAGTTCTTC
TRBJ2-7,.,TRBV4-1,.,CASSLLVSPSYEQYF,TGCGCCAGCAGCTTACTGGTCTCCCCCTCCTACGAGCAGTACTTC
TRBJ2-7,.,TRBV7-9,.,CASSAGRTEGGGYEQYF,TGTGCCAGCAGCGCGGGGCGGACTGAGGGCGGAGGTTACGAGCAGTACTTC
TRBJ2-4,TRBD2,TRBV6-6,.,CASSYDGGRAKNIQYF,TGTGCCAGCAGTTACGACGGCGGGAGGGCCAAAAACATTCAGTACTTC
TRBJ2-5,.,TRBV11-1,once,CASSFVQGETQYF,TGTGCCAGCAGCTTCGTCCAGGGGGAGACCCAGTACTTC
TRBJ1-1,TRBD1,TRBV18,.,CASSPSGQTFMNTEAFF,TGTGCCAGCTCACCATCGGGACAGACTTTCATGAACACTGAAGCTTTCTTT
TRBJ1-4,.,TRBV11-2,.,CASSFGRGTGVIF,.
TRBJ2-1,.,TRBV7-9,.,CASSLFELSLGNEQFF,TGTGCCAGCAGCCTATTCGAACTCTCCCTTGGCAATGAGCAGTTCTTC
TRBJ1-1,TRBD1,TRBV7-3,.,CASSPQGSTEAFF,TGTGCCAGCAGCCCACAGGGGTCCACTGAAGCTTTCTTT
TRBJ1-5,.,TRBV6-5,once,CASSPVGTTNQPQHF,TGTGCCAGCAGCCCGGTCGGGACAACAAATCAGCCCCAGCATTTT
TRBJ2-5,TRBD2,TRBV20-1,.,CSASGDSGLEETQYF,TGCAGTGCTAGTGGGGACTCGGGACTAGAAGAGACCCAGTACTTC
TRBJ1-1,TRBD1,TRBV30,.,CAWRRQGYTEAFF,TGTGCCTGGAGAAGACAGGGGTACACTGAAGCTTTCTTT
TRBJ2-7,TRBD1,TRBV10-3,few,CAITPGQGVYEQYF,TGTGCCATCACCCCGGGACAGGGAGTCTACGAGCAGTACTTC
TRBJ2-1,TRBD2,TRBV7-3,.,CASSLMGPGLAGNNEQFF,TGTGCCAGCAGCTTAATGGGCCCCGGACTAGCGGGTAACAATGAGCAGTTCTTC